This is a list of T cell receptor beta chains from one sample in a study of long-term antiretroviral therapy in people with HIV. Method: immunoSEQ multiplex PCR; TCRdb's copy keeps in-frame clones and lacks some. The sample holds some 5,000 clones, roughly 73% seen once. The sequencing used unsorted PBMCs, collected 1.8 years before starting antiretroviral therapy. The receptor source for this set is a man between 40 and 49 years old with HIV. The conserved cysteine and the conserved F or W are not part of the CDR3 here.

CDR3	V	J
AWSKWGRTVSTEAF	TRBV30	TRBJ1-1
ASSDSQGADTQY	TRBV6-4	TRBJ2-3
ASSSTGNQPQH	TRBV7-2	TRBJ1-5
ASSYGDRDLNTEAF	TRBV18	TRBJ1-1
ASRERTSGAYEQY	TRBV5-1	TRBJ2-7
ASSFPTGRYNEQF	TRBV27	TRBJ2-1
ASSAVEAF	TRBV28	TRBJ1-1
ASSQELAGNYGYT	TRBV5-4	TRBJ1-2
ASSPSRDVLT	TRBV7-7	TRBJ2-6
ASSPLSGGETQY	TRBV27	TRBJ2-5
ASSPLLQGIGLDTEAF	TRBV28	TRBJ1-1
ASSLGRDRGYEQY	TRBV13	TRBJ2-7
ASSPGGRDQYSNQPQH	TRBV18	TRBJ1-5
ASSPVGGQGYGYT	TRBV25-1	TRBJ1-2
ASSLATGHGSTEAF	TRBV5-4	TRBJ1-1
ASSLDRAATGELF	TRBV5-1	TRBJ2-2
ASSLSTGRHEQY	TRBV27	TRBJ2-7
ATSRDYGAGEMIYEQY	TRBV15	TRBJ2-7
ASSLGASGRETQY	TRBV11-2	TRBJ2-5
ASSLGPIRDGYT	TRBV6-5	TRBJ1-2
ATSRGLTSGSYEQY	TRBV15	TRBJ2-7
ASSSSSYQGTYEQY	TRBV7-3	TRBJ2-7
ASSLDIPNYGYT	TRBV5-5	TRBJ1-2
ASSLLGNQPQH	TRBV19	TRBJ1-5
ASSPGQGLYGYT	TRBV18	TRBJ1-2
ASSDWAGGWETQY	TRBV25-1	TRBJ2-5
ASSLGDRGLSNEKLF	TRBV5-6	TRBJ1-4
ASSPSGAGSADTQY	TRBV6-6	TRBJ2-3
ASSFPTGTVSYEQY	TRBV28	TRBJ2-7
AIRDETGTSNEKLF	TRBV10-3	TRBJ1-4
ASSVEGSGRTKANTGELF	TRBV9	TRBJ2-2
AWGRDRDSPLH	TRBV30	TRBJ1-6
ASSVPRVPDTQY	TRBV11-1	TRBJ2-3
ASSLTGPNQPQH	TRBV28	TRBJ1-5
ASSSNTEAF	TRBV6-1	TRBJ1-1
ASQELSSTNEKLF	TRBV28	TRBJ1-4
ASSPGQGPGNTIY	TRBV11-3	TRBJ1-3
ASSEYSLTDTQY	TRBV25-1	TRBJ2-3
ASSLDGGRDGDTQY	TRBV11-3	TRBJ2-3
ASSSDRVGEAF	TRBV6-5	TRBJ1-1
ASSVGEGGNQPQH	TRBV9	TRBJ1-5
ASSTSVGQF	TRBV6-5	TRBJ2-1
SVVFGGLMNTEAF	TRBV29-1	TRBJ1-1
AWRPGRNTEAF	TRBV30	TRBJ1-1
ASSQEARGSDTQY	TRBV7-9	TRBJ2-3
ASSVDWTLRNTIY	TRBV9	TRBJ1-3
SVLDGELF	TRBV29-1	TRBJ2-2
SVAGLNTGELF	TRBV29-1	TRBJ2-2
ASSPTSDLSDEQF	TRBV11-3	TRBJ2-1
ASSEGLGMNTEAF	TRBV2	TRBJ1-1